Sequencing of this TCR beta chain was carried out in a study of beta chain features in type 1 diabetes. Expressed TCRB transcripts were sequenced because the isolated RNA had all been reverse transcribed beforehand. The data were produced by immunoSEQ multiplex PCR, yet TCRdb's version contains in-frame clones alone and is incomplete. This table holds approximately 140,000 clones, nearly 50% found once. Via CD45RO/CCR7/CD25/CD127/CD95/CD27, cells of the CD4+ naive, central memory, regulatory and stem cell-like memory subsets were sorted. The CDR3 is 14 residues long. Germline V gene sequence: CDR1 GTSNPN, CDR2 SVGIG (reference sequence).

The clonotype was recovered from a man in his late teens or twenties in good health. Sample: Tregs from blood. The chain recombines TRBV30 with TRBJ2-5; 10 nucleotides agree with TRBD1. The J call may be mistaken, given a closer DNA end match to TRBJ2-7. The CDR3 bases are TGTGCCTGGACTAGGGGGACAGGGGCCTACGAGCAGTACTTC. Translation gives CAWTRGTGAYEQYF.